Here is one TCR beta chain with its context. These data belong to a study of blood T cell repertoires in COVID-19. Study in general: Donors in the United States, Italy and Spain gave samples during acute or convalescent COVID-19. T cells, B-cell-depleted T cells, or PBMCs provided the cDNA or gDNA that served as material.

The CDR3 consists of 17 residues. Those enrolled in Seattle joined during active infection and were followed longitudinally afterward. Original methodology: It was from reference gene primer amplification that nucleated cell counts were estimated. This table comes from immunoSEQ multiplex PCR, and its TCRdb copy is limited to in-frame clones, with some not included. V and J calls and clone size are given by that table; D and trimming were obtained from the DNA. The sample consists of about 270,000 clones, 80% to 90% of them appearing once. The TCR sequence derives from a woman in her twenties or thirties with COVID-19, enrolled during active disease. The rearrangement uses TRBV21-1 and TRBJ1-2; TRBD1, as called in the table, went unchecked against the DNA. TRBV21-1 corresponds to a pseudogene. The specimen sequenced was peripheral blood. CDR3 protein: CASSIQGVDRGLYGYTF. For the CDR3, the DNA is TGTGCCAGCAGCATACAGGGAGTGGACCGAGGACTCTATGGCTACACCTTC.